This passage covers 20 T cell receptor beta chains from one sample sequenced in a study of blood T cells in healthy people across ages. Together with a sample-barcoded 5' primer, a J-beta primer mix was included in a second PCR lasting about 7 to 12 cycles. TCRdb analysed the 5' RACE reads with MiXCR anew, one entry per CDR3 protein. This sample yields 1.5 million or so distinct CDR3 sequences, of which approximately 39% are seen a single time; roughly 3.7% belongs to the top ten. Sequenced: blood. The receptor set was obtained from a woman aged 18-29 years in good health.

This clonotype was found a few times. This chain links TRBV20-1 with TRBJ1-5, with D tentatively TRBD1 (5 bases). Deletions cut 3 bases from V and 7 bases from J, with 13 bases between. This CDR3 has 13 residues. Germline CDR1 is DFQATT and CDR2 is SNEGSKA (reference sequence). Written as DNA, the CDR3 is TGCAGTGCTAGGGACAATCCTGGCCAGCCCCAGCATTTT. Encoded protein: CSARDNPGQPQHF.

This clonotype was counted between two and nine times. This chain uses TRBV30 with TRBJ1-1; D ambiguous. V was trimmed by 4 bases and J by 3 bases, leaving 12 bases between them. The CDR3 is 13 amino acids. Germline V gene lookup returns CDR1 GTSNPN and CDR2 SVGIG (reference sequence). CDR3 amino acids: CAWMGNGDTEAFF. The CDR3 DNA reads TGTGCCTGGATGGGAAACGGAGACACTGAAGCTTTCTTT.

This chain joins TRBV3-1 and TRBJ2-7, with TRBD2 identical over 11 bases. Germline CDR1 and CDR2: LGHDT and YNNKEL (reference sequence). The V gene end was trimmed by 3 bases and the J gene end by 1 base; junction bases not matched to a gene: 2. CDR3 length equals 15 residues. CDR3 residues: CASSQGLAVSYEQYF. CDR3 in DNA: TGTGCCAGCAGCCAGGGACTAGCGGTTTCCTACGAGCAGTACTTC.

The chain has TRBV20-1 and TRBJ2-7; 7 bases line up with TRBD2. The V and J ends lost 4 bases and 2 bases, in that order; junction bases with no gene match: 8. Germline V gene lookup returns CDR1 DFQATT and CDR2 SNEGSKA (reference sequence). The CDR3 sequence is 14 residues long. CDR3 DNA: TGCAGTGCTATCGGCACTAGCGCGACCTACGAGCAGTACTTC. Its translation is CSAIGTSATYEQYF.

Comments on this clonotype: One base away lies a much larger clone, so this may be a sequencing read error. The chain combines TRBV6-2 or TRBV6-3 with TRBJ2-6, with unresolved D. From germline, CDR1 is MNHEY and CDR2 SVGEGT. The CDR3 is 14 residues long. CDR3 in DNA: TGTGCCAGCAGTACAGACTCTGGGACCAACGTCCTGACTTTC. Its translation: CASSTDSGTNVLTF.

This clonotype was counted a few times. This sequence joins TRBV6-2 or TRBV6-3 and TRBJ2-5, with D possibly called TRBD1 or TRBD2 (5 bases each). The CDR3 totals 15 residues. The germline V gene encodes CDR1 MNHEY and CDR2 SVGEGT. The V gene lost 7 bases and the J gene lost 4 bases, with 19 bases spanning the gap. The CDR3 bases are TGTGCCAGCATACCCTTGGGGACGGAGGCAGAGACCCAGTACTTC. It yields the protein CASIPLGTEAETQYF.

About this clonotype itself: Sequence at one end of the junction differs from germline and may be a read error. The chain combines TRBV7-2 with TRBJ2-4; D is uncertain. Germline-derived CDR1 and CDR2 are SGHTA and FQGNSA. The CDR3 consists of 15 residues. The CDR3 here is CASSLPSPAKNIQYF. The CDR3 nucleotides read TGTGCCAGCAGCCTCCCTTCCCCCGCCAAAAACATCCAGTACTTC. Complete variable domain (other parts from reference TRBV7-2 and TRBJ2-4): GAGVSQSPSNKVTEKGKDVELRCDPISGHTALYWYRQSLGQGLEFLIYFQGNSAPDKSGLPSDRFSAERTGGSVSTLTIQRTQQEDSAVYLCASSLPSPAKNIQYFGAGTRLSVL.

This clonotype was seen only a few times. J is TRBJ1-5 and V is TRBV7-8, with 8 bases that match TRBD1. The CDR3 runs to 16 residues. In germline, CDR1 is SGHVS, CDR2 FQNEAQ. V gave up 6 bases and J gave up 4 bases; unmatched junction bases: 11. The CDR3 here is CASSLQDREKNQPQHF. The CDR3, as DNA: TGTGCCAGCAGTTTACAGGACAGGGAAAAAAATCAGCCCCAGCATTTT.

There are a few counts of this clonotype. The chain links TRBV20-1 to TRBJ2-5; 9 positions match TRBD2. V lost 4 bases to trimming and J lost 2 bases; unmatched junction nucleotides: 14. Germline V gene sequence: CDR1 DFQATT, CDR2 SNEGSKA (reference sequence). The CDR3 consists of 17 residues. Here the CDR3 reads CSATQRSSGAPQETQYF. The CDR3 DNA follows: TGCAGTGCTACCCAAAGATCTAGCGGGGCGCCACAAGAGACCCAGTACTTC.

V and J are TRBV4-1 and TRBJ1-2; a weak D match, TRBD1 (5 bases). The CDR3 consists of 14 residues. Germline V gives CDR1 MGHRA, CDR2 YSYEKL. The V end lost 6 bases, the J end lost 4 bases, and 15 bases lay between the germline ends. CDR3 nucleotide sequence: TGCGCCAGCAGGAACCAGGGATCTGGCTATGGCTACACCTTC. Protein product: CASRNQGSGYGYTF.

The DNA of the CDR3 is TGTGCCACCAGGGATAGCGGGGTTACATACGAGCAGTACTTC. This translates into CATRDSGVTYEQYF. The chain recombines TRBV15 with TRBJ2-7, with 8 bases that match TRBD2. This CDR3 has 14 residues. The trim removed 6 bases at V and 4 bases at J, leaving 8 bases unmatched. Germline CDR1 is LNHNV and CDR2 is YYDKDF (reference sequence).

The V call is TRBV7-6, the J call TRBJ2-1; TRBD1 aligns across 12 bases. Germline CDR1 reads SGHVS; CDR2 reads FNYEAQ. This CDR3 comprises 15 residues. With 5 bases clipped from V and 9 bases from J, the junction kept 8 bases outside the gene matches. In DNA form, the CDR3 reads TGTGCCAGCAGCCACCCGGGACAGGGGGCGTTTGAGCAGTTCTTC. It codes for CASSHPGQGAFEQFF. The full variable domain, completed using reference TRBV7-6 and TRBJ2-1, is GAGVSQSPRYKVTKRGQDVALRCDPISGHVSLYWYRQALGQGPEFLTYFNYEAQQDKSGLPNDRFSAERPEGSISTLTIQRTEQRDSAMYRCASSHPGQGAFEQFFGPGTRLTVL.

Concerning this clonotype: One junction end disagrees with the germline gene, perhaps due to a read error. The V and J genes are TRBV3-1 and TRBJ2-7, with D perhaps being TRBD1 or TRBD2 (6 bases each). This CDR3 region has 14 residues. Germline V gene data show CDR1 as LGHDT and CDR2 as YNNKEL (reference sequence). The CDR3 DNA reads TGTGCCGGCAGTCCCTGGGGGGCCTCCTACGAGCAGTACTTC. Protein sequence: CAGSPWGASYEQYF.

At least ten counts were recorded for this clonotype. In nucleotides, the CDR3 is TGTGCCAGCAGCCAGGGAGATGGCTACACCTTC. Protein sequence: CASSQGDGYTF. The V gene is TRBV3-1, the J gene TRBJ1-2, with unresolved D. V was pared by 3 bases and J by 6 bases, with 5 bases between. The V gene's germline CDR1 is LGHDT and CDR2 YNNKEL (reference sequence). The CDR3 is 11 amino acids. Filled out from reference TRBV3-1 and TRBJ1-2, the complete variable domain reads DTAVSQTPKYLVTQMGNDKSIKCEQNLGHDTMYWYKQDSKKFLKIMFSYNNKELIINETVPNRFSPKSPDKAHLNLHINSLELGDSAVYFCASSQGDGYTFGSGTRLTVV.

The rearrangement joins TRBV10-3 to TRBJ2-4; 7 bases fit TRBD1. The J call may be incorrect, as the DNA end agrees better with TRBJ2-7. Germline-derived CDR1 and CDR2 are ENHRY and SYGVKD. The CDR3 sequence is 14 residues long. Written as DNA, the CDR3 is TGTGCCATCAGCCGACAGGGACCCTCCTACGAGCAGTACTTC. As protein: CAISRQGPSYEQYF.

V and J are TRBV11-2 and TRBJ2-2, with 7 bases fitting TRBD2. The germline CDR1 and CDR2 sequences are SGHAT and FQNNGV. The junction had 10 bases not matched to a gene; V was cut back by 5 bases and J by 4 bases. The CDR3 covers 16 residues. CDR3 amino acids: CASSPLGLAATGELFF. CDR3 bases: TGTGCCAGCAGCCCCCTGGGGCTAGCGGCCACCGGGGAGCTGTTTTTT. Using reference TRBV11-2 and TRBJ2-2 for the parts outside the CDR3, the full variable domain is EAGVAQSPRYKIIEKRQSVAFWCNPISGHATLYWYQQILGQGPKLLIQFQNNGVVDDSQLPKDRFSAERLKGVDSTLKIQPAKLEDSAVYLCASSPLGLAATGELFFGEGSRLTVL.

This chain links TRBV3-1 with TRBJ1-2, with 9 bases that match TRBD1. CDR3 length equals 17 residues. Trimming removed 5 bases from V and 4 bases from J; junction bases left unmatched: 14. Germline CDR1 is LGHDT and CDR2 is YNNKEL (reference sequence). Here the CDR3 reads CASSYRDRALYPYGYTF. The CDR3 DNA is TGTGCCAGCAGCTACCGGGACAGGGCACTATATCCCTATGGCTACACCTTC.

This clonotype has just one count. The chain combines TRBV7-9 with TRBJ1-3; possibly TRBD1 for D (5 bases). Germline V gives CDR1 SEHNR, CDR2 FQNEAQ (reference sequence). The V end was cut by 1 base, the J end by 0 bases, with 10 bases between. The CDR3 extends over 16 amino acids. The DNA for the CDR3 is TGTGCCAGCAGCTTAGTGGGGGTCCTCTCTGGAAACACCATATATTTT. Translating it yields CASSLVGVLSGNTIYF.

This chain links TRBV12-3 or TRBV12-4 with TRBJ1-1; no clear D gene. CDR3 length equals 13 residues. The V and J ends lost 1 base and 4 bases respectively, with 7 bases between them. The CDR3 spells CASSLGHLTEAFF. CDR3 DNA: TGTGCCAGCAGTTTAGGACACCTCACTGAAGCTTTCTTT.

This clonotype has a handful of counts. The chain couples TRBV7-2 to TRBJ2-3, with 11 nucleotides matching TRBD2. J was trimmed by 0 bases and V by 5 bases; bases with no gene match: 4. CDR3 length: 16 residues. From germline, CDR1 is SGHTA and CDR2 FQGNSA. CDR3 nucleotides: TGTGCCAGCAGCCGACTAGCGGGGACTAGCACAGATACGCAGTATTTT. Protein sequence: CASSRLAGTSTDTQYF. Drawing the rest from reference TRBV7-2 and TRBJ2-3, the complete variable domain is GAGVSQSPSNKVTEKGKDVELRCDPISGHTALYWYRQSLGQGLEFLIYFQGNSAPDKSGLPSDRFSAERTGGSVSTLTIQRTQQEDSAVYLCASSRLAGTSTDTQYFGPGTRLTVL.